These T cell receptor beta chains were read from a single sample in a study of blood T cell repertoires in COVID-19. Clones were sequenced by immunoSEQ multiplex PCR, and TCRdb holds only the in-frame ones, with some missing. The table lists 160,000 or so clones, 65% to 85% of them singletons, with about 15% in the top ten. Sequencing was done on a sample of peripheral blood. The receptors shown here come from a woman older than 75 with acute or convalescent COVID-19. Both conserved end residues are part of each CDR3. A D gene is named only where the DNA matches it firmly. Not all rows give a size; the values are once, few, many and, for expanded clones, a class.

TRBJ2-3 | . | TRBV3-1/TRBV3-2 | . | TGTGCCAGCAGCCAAGATCTGCGGGGCGCAGATACGCAGTATTTT | CASSQDLRGADTQYF
TRBJ2-2 | . | TRBV3-1/TRBV3-2 | . | TGTGCCAGCAGCCTTCGGGACATTCGTCACGGGGAGCTGTTTTTT | CASSLRDIRHGELFF
TRBJ1-6 | . | TRBV5-6 | . | TGTGCCAGCAGCTGGGGCGGATTCAACCCGAGCTCCTATAATTCACCCCTCCACTTT | CASSWGGFNPSSYNSPLHF
TRBJ2-1 | TRBD1 | TRBV3-1/TRBV3-2 | once | TGTGCCAGCATCAGAGACAGGGGGGCCTACAATGAGCAGTTCTTC | CASIRDRGAYNEQFF
TRBJ2-7 | . | TRBV15 | once | TGTGCCACCGCGGCTAACCTAAACTACGAGCAGTACTTC | CATAANLNYEQYF
TRBJ1-5 | . | TRBV30 | . | TGTGCCTGGAGTAGGGACTTAGGGAATCAGCCCCAGCATTTT | CAWSRDLGNQPQHF
TRBJ2-7 | TRBD1 | TRBV11-2 | few | TGTGCCAGCAGCCAGACAGGGACCTACTACGAGCAGTACTTC | CASSQTGTYYEQYF
TRBJ2-7 | TRBD2 | TRBV4-1 | . | TGCGCCAGCAGCCTTGCCTTGACTAGCGGGGCGTACGAGCAGTACTTC | CASSLALTSGAYEQYF
TRBJ2-5 | . | TRBV18 | . | TGTGCCAGCTCACCCAACCCCCAGGCTGGGACCCAGTACTTC | CASSPNPQAGTQYF
TRBJ1-3 | . | TRBV11-2 | few | TGTGCCAGCAGCAGCAGAGGGTGGGGAAACACCATATATTTT | CASSSRGWGNTIYF
TRBJ1-1 | . | TRBV28 | . | TGTGCCAGCAGTTTTCCCGGACAAAAATCTTTCTTT | CASSFPGQKSFF
TRBJ1-1 | TRBD1 | TRBV9 | . | TGTGCCAGCAGCGTATCGGGACAGGGTCAGACTGAAGCTTTCTTT | CASSVSGQGQTEAFF
TRBJ2-4 | TRBD2 | TRBV7-3 | once | TGTGCCAGCAGCTTATTAGGTCTAGCGGGAGACATTCAGTACTTC | CASSLLGLAGDIQYF
TRBJ2-1 | TRBD2 | TRBV19 | . | TGTGCCAGTAGTAACGGACTAGCGGAGAGCTCCTACAATGAGCAGTTCTTC | CASSNGLAESSYNEQFF
TRBJ1-1 | . | TRBV11-2 | few | TGTGCCAGCAGCTTAATTAGGGGAGGCACTGAAGCTTTCTTT | CASSLIRGGTEAFF
TRBJ1-6 | . | TRBV28 | . | TGTGCCAGCAGTTTATTGGGGCTTGGGGATTCACCCCTCCACTTT | CASSLLGLGDSPLHF
TRBJ2-7 | . | TRBV7-2 | . | TGTGCCAGCAGCAATGACTTGAGCTCCTACGAGCAGTACTTC | CASSNDLSSYEQYF
TRBJ1-5 | . | TRBV6-1 | . | TGTGCCAGCAGCGAAGGAGTCCCAGGGTCTCAGCCCCAGCATTTT | CASSEGVPGSQPQHF
TRBJ2-3 | . | TRBV7-3 | . | TGTGCCAGCAGCCCGCCCTTTATAGGGGTCTACACAGATACGCAGTATTTT | CASSPPFIGVYTDTQYF
TRBJ2-5 | TRBD1 | TRBV5-4 | few | TGTGCCAGCAGTCCGGGACAGAGCCAAGAGACCCAGTACTTC | CASSPGQSQETQYF
TRBJ1-5 | . | TRBV19 | . | TGTGCCAGTGTCGACACTAGCAATCAGCCCCAGCATTTT | CASVDTSNQPQHF
TRBJ2-3 | . | TRBV14 | . | TGTGCCAGCAGCCTCCCCCGGGGGAGCACAGATACGCAGTATTTT | CASSLPRGSTDTQYF
TRBJ1-6 | . | TRBV30 | many | TGTGCCTGGAGTGTAGTAGACTATTCACCCCTCCACTTT | CAWSVVDYSPLHF
TRBJ1-3 | . | TRBV2 | . | TGTGCCAGCAGTCTACAGGGAAGTCTTGGAAACACCATATATTTT | CASSLQGSLGNTIYF
TRBJ1-6 | TRBD1 | TRBV3-1/TRBV3-2 | . | TGTGCCAGCAGCTATGGACAGGGTGATTCACCCCTCCACTTT | CASSYGQGDSPLHF
TRBJ2-1 | . | TRBV7-9 | few | TGTGCCAGCAGCCCCCGGGACTCCCCCTCCAATGAGCAGTTCTTC | CASSPRDSPSNEQFF
TRBJ1-5 | TRBD1 | TRBV7-2 | . | TGTGCCAGCAGCGCAGGGGGCGGCAATCAGCCCCAGCATTTT | CASSAGGGNQPQHF
TRBJ2-7 | . | TRBV6-1 | . | TGTGCCAGCAGTGATGCCGACATCTACGAGCAGTACTTC | CASSDADIYEQYF
TRBJ2-2 | TRBD1 | TRBV11-2 | . | TGTGCCAGCAGCTGGCCCGACGGACAGGGTCCCGGGGAGCTGTTTTTT | CASSWPDGQGPGELFF
TRBJ1-6 | . | TRBV6-6 | . | TGTGCCAGCAGTTCAGGCAGCTTGGCCCTCCACTTT | CASSSGSLALHF
TRBJ1-2 | . | TRBV6-6 | . | TGTGCCAGCCAAAACCGAGAAAACAACTATGGCTACACCTTC | CASQNRENNYGYTF
TRBJ2-1 | TRBD2 | TRBV9 | . | TGTGCCAGCAGCATTCTAGCGGGACAAGGCGGGGTGCAGTTCTTC | CASSILAGQGGVQFF
TRBJ1-1 | . | TRBV29-1 | . | TGCAGCGCCGTGGACAGAGTGAACACTGAAGCTTTCTTT | CSAVDRVNTEAFF
TRBJ2-1 | . | TRBV28 | . | TGTGCCAGCAGGTCTTTAAATGAGCAGTTCTTC | CASRSLNEQFF
TRBJ2-5 | TRBD2 | TRBV11-3 | . | TGTGCCAGCAGCGAGACTAGCGGACAAGAGACCCAGTACTTC | CASSETSGQETQYF
TRBJ1-6 | . | TRBV9 | . | TGTGCCAGCAGCCCCAGTCTGGAGGGGATTCAAGGCCCCCTCCACTTT | CASSPSLEGIQGPLHF
TRBJ2-7 | . | TRBV15 | . | TGTGCCACCAGCAGTAACCCGGGTTACGAGCAGTACTTC | CATSSNPGYEQYF
TRBJ2-7 | . | TRBV5-5 | . | TGTGCCAGCAGTTATACGGGGCAGGGGAGCGAGCAGTACTTC | CASSYTGQGSEQYF
TRBJ1-6 | TRBD1 | TRBV30 | . | TGTGCCTGGATAATCCCGACAGGGAGAAATTCACCCCTCCACTTT | CAWIIPTGRNSPLHF
TRBJ1-1 | . | TRBV7-2 | . | TGTGCCAGCAGCTCAGGATGGAACACTGAAGCTTTCTTT | CASSSGWNTEAFF